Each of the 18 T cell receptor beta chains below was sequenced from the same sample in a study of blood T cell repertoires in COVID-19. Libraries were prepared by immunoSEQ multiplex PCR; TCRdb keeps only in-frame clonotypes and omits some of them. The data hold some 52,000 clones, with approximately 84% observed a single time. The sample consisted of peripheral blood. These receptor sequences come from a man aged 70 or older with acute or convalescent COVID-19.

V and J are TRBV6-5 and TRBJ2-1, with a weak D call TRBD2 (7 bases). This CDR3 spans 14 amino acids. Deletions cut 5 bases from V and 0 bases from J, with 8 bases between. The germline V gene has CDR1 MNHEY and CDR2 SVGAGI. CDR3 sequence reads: CASSRGGSYNEQFF. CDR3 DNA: TGTGCCAGCAGTAGGGGGGGCTCCTACAATGAGCAGTTCTTC.

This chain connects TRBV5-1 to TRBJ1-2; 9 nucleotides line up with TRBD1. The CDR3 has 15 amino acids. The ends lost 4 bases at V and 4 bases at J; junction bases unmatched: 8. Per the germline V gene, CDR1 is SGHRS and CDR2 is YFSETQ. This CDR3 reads CASSPDRGRGYGYTF. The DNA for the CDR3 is TGCGCCAGCAGCCCGGACAGGGGTCGTGGCTATGGCTACACCTTC. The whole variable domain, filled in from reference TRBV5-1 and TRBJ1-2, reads KAGVTQTPRYLIKTRGQQVTLSCSPISGHRSVSWYQQTPGQGLQFLFEYFSETQRNKGNFPGRFSGRQFSNSRSEMNVSTLELGDSALYLCASSPDRGRGYGYTFGSGTRLTVV.

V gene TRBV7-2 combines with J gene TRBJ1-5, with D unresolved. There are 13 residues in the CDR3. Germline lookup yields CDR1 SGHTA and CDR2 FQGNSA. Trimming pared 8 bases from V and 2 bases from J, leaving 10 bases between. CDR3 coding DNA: TGTGCCAGCGGAGGGCAGCGCAATCAGCCCCAGCATTTT. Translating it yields CASGGQRNQPQHF.

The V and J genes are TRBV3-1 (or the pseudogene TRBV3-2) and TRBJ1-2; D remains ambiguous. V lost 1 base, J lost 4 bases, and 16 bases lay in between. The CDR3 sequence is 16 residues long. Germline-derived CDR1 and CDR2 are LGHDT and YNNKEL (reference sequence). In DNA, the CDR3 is TGTGCCAGCAGCCAAGGTCTGGGTGAGGGCCTCTATGGCTACACCTTC. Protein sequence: CASSQGLGEGLYGYTF.

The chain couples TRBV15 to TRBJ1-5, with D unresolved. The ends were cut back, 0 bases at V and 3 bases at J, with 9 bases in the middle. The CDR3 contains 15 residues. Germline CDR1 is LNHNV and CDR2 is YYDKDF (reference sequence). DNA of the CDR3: TGTGCCACCAGCAGAGAAGGCGGTTTCAATCAGCCCCAGCATTTT. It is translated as CATSREGGFNQPQHF. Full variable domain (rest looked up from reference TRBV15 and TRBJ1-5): DAMVIQNPRYQVTQFGKPVTLSCSQTLNHNVMYWYQQKSSQAPKLLFHYYDKDFNNEADTPDNFQSRRPNTSFCFLDIRSPGLGDTAMYLCATSREGGFNQPQHFGDGTRLSIL.

In DNA form, the CDR3 reads TGTGCCAGTAGTATGGAGAGGGGGCATACTGAAGCTTTCTTT. This encodes CASSMERGHTEAFF. The genes are TRBV19 and TRBJ1-1, with TRBD1 matching 7 bases. Looked up from germline, CDR1 is LNHDA and CDR2 is SQIVND (reference sequence). The CDR3 sequence is 14 residues long. V gave up 3 bases and J gave up 5 bases; unmatched junction bases: 6.

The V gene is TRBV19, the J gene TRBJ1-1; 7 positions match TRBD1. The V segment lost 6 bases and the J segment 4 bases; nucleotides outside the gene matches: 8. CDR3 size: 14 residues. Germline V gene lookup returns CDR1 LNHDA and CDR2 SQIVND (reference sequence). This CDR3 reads CASSRQGRGTEAFF. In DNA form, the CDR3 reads TGTGCCAGTAGCCGACAGGGACGGGGCACTGAAGCTTTCTTT.

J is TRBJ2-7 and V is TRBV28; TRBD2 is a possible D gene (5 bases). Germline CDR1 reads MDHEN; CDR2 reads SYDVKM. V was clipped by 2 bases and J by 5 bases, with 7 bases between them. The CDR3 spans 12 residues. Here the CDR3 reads CASSLTGNEQYV. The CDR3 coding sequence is TGTGCCAGCAGTTTAACCGGGAACGAGCAGTACGTC.

The CDR3 sequence: CASSIRGIKYGYTF. The CDR3 coding sequence is TGTGCCAGTAGCATCAGGGGGATAAAATATGGCTACACCTTC. The V and J genes are TRBV19 and TRBJ1-2, with 7 bases lining up with TRBD1. This CDR3 contains 14 residues. V lost 6 bases and J lost 5; bases outside the gene matches: 9. The germline CDR1 and CDR2 sequences are LNHDA and SQIVND (reference sequence).

CDR3 DNA sequence: TGTGCCAGCAGCGTCGGGGGTTCCTACGAGCAGTACGTC. It yields the protein CASSVGGSYEQYV. The chain couples TRBV13 to TRBJ2-7; TRBD2 is a possible D gene (6 bases). Trimming took 5 bases from V and 1 from J, leaving 9 bases between them. The CDR3 is made up of 13 amino acids. Germline V gives CDR1 PRHDT, CDR2 FYEKMQ (reference sequence).

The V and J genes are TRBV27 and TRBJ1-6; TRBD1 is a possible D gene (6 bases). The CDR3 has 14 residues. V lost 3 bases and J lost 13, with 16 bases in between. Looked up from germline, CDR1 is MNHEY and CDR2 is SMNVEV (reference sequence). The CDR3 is CASSFNPRGSPLHF. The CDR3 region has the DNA TGTGCCAGCAGTTTCAACCCCAGGGGCAGCCCCCTCCACTTT.

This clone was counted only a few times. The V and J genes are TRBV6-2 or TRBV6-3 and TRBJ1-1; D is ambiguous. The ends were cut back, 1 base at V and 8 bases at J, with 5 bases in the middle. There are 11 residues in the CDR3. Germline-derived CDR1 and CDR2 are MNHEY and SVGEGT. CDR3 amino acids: CASSYYLEAFF. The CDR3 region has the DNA TGTGCCAGCAGTTACTACTTGGAAGCTTTCTTT.

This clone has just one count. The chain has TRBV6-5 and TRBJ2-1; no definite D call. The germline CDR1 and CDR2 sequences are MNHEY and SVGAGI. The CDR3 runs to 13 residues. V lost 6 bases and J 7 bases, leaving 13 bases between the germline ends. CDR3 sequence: CASSSSLLNEQFF. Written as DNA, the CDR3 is TGTGCCAGCAGCTCCAGTTTGTTGAATGAGCAGTTCTTC.

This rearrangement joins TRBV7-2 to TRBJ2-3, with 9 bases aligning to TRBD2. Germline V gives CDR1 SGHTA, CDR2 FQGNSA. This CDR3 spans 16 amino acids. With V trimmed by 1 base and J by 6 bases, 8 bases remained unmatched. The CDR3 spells CASSLGSGLATDTQYF. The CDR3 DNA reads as TGTGCCAGCAGCTTAGGTTCCGGACTAGCGACTGATACGCAGTATTTT.

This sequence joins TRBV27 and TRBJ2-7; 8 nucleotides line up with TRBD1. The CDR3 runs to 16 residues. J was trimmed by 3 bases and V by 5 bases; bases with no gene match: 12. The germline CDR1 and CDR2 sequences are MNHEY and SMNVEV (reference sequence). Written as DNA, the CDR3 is TGTGCCAGCAGTCCTGGACAGGGTTTATACCTCTACGAGCAGTACGTC. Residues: CASSPGQGLYLYEQYV.

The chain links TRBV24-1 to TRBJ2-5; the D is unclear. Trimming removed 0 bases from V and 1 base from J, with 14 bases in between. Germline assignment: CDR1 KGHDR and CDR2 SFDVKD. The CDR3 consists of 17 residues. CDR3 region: CATSDLQMGRAQETQYF. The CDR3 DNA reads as TGTGCCACCAGTGATTTGCAGATGGGCCGAGCCCAAGAGACCCAGTACTTC.

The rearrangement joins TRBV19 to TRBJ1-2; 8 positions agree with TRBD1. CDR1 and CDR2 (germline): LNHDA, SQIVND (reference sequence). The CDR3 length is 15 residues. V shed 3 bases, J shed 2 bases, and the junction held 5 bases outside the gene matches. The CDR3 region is CASSIPTGGNYGYTF. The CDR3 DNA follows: TGTGCCAGTAGTATCCCAACAGGGGGGAACTATGGCTACACCTTC.

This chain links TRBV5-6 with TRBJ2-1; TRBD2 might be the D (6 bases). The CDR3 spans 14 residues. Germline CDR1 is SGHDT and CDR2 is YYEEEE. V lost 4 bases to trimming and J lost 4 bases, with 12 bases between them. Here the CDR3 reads CASSGWEAYNEQFF. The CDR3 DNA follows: TGTGCCAGCAGCGGGTGGGAGGCATACAATGAGCAGTTCTTC. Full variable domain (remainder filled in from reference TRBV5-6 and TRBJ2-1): DAGVTQSPTHLIKTRGQQVTLRCSPKSGHDTVSWYQQALGQGPQFIFQYYEEEERQRGNFPDRFSGHQFPNYSSELNVNALLLGDSALYLCASSGWEAYNEQFFGPGTRLTVL.